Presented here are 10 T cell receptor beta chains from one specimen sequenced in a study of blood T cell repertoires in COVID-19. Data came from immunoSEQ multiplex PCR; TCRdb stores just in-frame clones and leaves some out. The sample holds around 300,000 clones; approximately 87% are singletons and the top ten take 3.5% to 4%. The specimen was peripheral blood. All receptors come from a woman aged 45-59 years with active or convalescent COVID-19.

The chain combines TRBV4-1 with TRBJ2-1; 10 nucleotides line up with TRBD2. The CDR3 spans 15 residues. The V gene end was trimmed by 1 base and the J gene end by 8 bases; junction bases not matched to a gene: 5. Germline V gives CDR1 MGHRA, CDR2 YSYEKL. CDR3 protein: CASSQGLAGGYEQFF. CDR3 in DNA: TGCGCCAGCAGCCAAGGACTAGCGGGTGGTTATGAGCAGTTCTTC.

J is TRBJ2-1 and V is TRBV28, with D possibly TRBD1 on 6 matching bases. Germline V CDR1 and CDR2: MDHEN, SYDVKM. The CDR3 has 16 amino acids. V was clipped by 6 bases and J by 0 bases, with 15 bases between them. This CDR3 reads CASSSQGTRSYNEQFF. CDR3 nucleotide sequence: TGTGCCAGCAGCTCCCAGGGGACCCGCTCCTACAATGAGCAGTTCTTC.

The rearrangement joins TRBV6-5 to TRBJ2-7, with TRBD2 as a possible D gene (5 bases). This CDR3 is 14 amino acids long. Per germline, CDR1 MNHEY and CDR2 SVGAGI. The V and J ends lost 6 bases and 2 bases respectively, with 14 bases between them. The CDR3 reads CASRATELAYEQYF. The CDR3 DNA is TGTGCCAGCAGGGCCACGGAACTAGCCTACGAGCAGTACTTC.

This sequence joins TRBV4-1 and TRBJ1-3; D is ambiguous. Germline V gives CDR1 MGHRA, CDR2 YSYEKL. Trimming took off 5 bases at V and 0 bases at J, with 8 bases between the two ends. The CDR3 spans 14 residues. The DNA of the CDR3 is TGCGCCAGCAGCGGAGGGAGCTCTGGAAACACCATATATTTT. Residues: CASSGGSSGNTIYF.

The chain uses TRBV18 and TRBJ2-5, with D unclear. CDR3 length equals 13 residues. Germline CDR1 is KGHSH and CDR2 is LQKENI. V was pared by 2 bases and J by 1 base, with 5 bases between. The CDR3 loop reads CASSPRLQETQYF. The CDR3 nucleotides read TGTGCCAGCTCACCAAGACTCCAAGAGACCCAGTACTTC.

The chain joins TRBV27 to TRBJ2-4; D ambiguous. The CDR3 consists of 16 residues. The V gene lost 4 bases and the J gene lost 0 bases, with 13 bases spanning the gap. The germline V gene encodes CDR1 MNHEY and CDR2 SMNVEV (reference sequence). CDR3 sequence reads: CASSSSRLLAKNIQYF. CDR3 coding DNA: TGTGCCAGCAGTTCCTCTCGACTCTTAGCCAAAAACATTCAGTACTTC.

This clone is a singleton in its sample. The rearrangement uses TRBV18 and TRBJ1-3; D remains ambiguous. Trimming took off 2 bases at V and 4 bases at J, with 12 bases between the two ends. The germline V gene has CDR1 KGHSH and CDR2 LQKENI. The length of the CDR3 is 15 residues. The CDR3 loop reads CASSPVRERGNTIYF. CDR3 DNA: TGTGCCAGCTCACCAGTGAGAGAGCGCGGAAACACCATATATTTT.

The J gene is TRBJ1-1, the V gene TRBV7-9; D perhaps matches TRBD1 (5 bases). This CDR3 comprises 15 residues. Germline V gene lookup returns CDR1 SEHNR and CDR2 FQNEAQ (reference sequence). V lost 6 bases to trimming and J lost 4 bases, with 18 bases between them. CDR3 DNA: TGTGCCAGCAGAGGGCGGGGGTCAGGTAGCACTGAAGCTTTCTTT. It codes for CASRGRGSGSTEAFF.

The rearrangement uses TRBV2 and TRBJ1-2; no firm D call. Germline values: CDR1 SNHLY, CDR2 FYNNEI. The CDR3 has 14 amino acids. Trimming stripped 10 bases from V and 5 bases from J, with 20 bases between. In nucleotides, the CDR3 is TGTGCCAACAAATACGACCCGACAAGATATGGCTACACCTTC. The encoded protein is CANKYDPTRYGYTF.

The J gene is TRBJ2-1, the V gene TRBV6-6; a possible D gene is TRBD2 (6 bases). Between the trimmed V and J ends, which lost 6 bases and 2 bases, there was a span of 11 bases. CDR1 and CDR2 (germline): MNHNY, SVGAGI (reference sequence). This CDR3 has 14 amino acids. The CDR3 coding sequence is TGTGCCAGCAGCGTTAGCGGACCCTACAATGAGCAGTTCTTC. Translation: CASSVSGPYNEQFF.